This passage covers 27 T cell receptor beta chains from one sample sequenced in a study of blood T cells in healthy people across ages. Combining a sample-barcoded 5' primer with a J-beta primer mix, a second PCR ran for roughly 7 to 11 cycles. TCRdb called the 5' RACE reads again in MiXCR, with one record for every CDR3 protein. Seen here are roughly 1,000,000 distinct CDR3 sequences, roughly a quarter observed once, and the top ten hold approximately 0.79%. The same data also went into a second study, on T cells of mothers and their children.

Material for sequencing was blood. These receptors were obtained from a girl aged 2-10 years in good health.

In this sample, this clonotype turned up once. The chain couples TRBV6-6 to TRBJ1-4; D is possibly TRBD1 (6 bases). The CDR3 is 13 residues long. The V gene lost 10 bases and the J gene lost 7 bases, with 16 bases spanning the gap. Germline V gene data show CDR1 as MNHNY and CDR2 as SVGAGI (reference sequence). DNA of the CDR3: TGTGCCACCACTTACAGGGTGGGTGAAAAACTGTTTTTT. Its protein is CATTYRVGEKLFF.

This clonotype was counted a few times. The rearrangement uses TRBV10-3 and TRBJ1-2; 8 bases agree with TRBD1. The CDR3 runs 11 residues. J lost 6 bases, V lost 6 bases, and 0 bases had no gene match. The germline V gene encodes CDR1 ENHRY and CDR2 SYGVKD. The CDR3 DNA sequence: TGTGCCATCAGGGACAGGGATGGCTACACCTTC. This gives the protein CAIRDRDGYTF.

The sample holds a few counts of this clonotype. The rearrangement links TRBV11-3 to TRBJ2-1; D ambiguous. This CDR3 comprises 15 residues. The germline V gene encodes CDR1 SGHNT and CDR2 YENEEA. V was clipped by 3 bases and J by 7 bases, with 16 bases between them. The CDR3: CASSFTASAPNEQFF. The CDR3 DNA reads as TGTGCCAGCAGCTTTACAGCCTCAGCCCCGAATGAGCAGTTCTTC.

The chain joins TRBV10-3 to TRBJ2-5, with TRBD2 matching over 9 bases. Trimming at V came to 5 bases and at J to 1 base, leaving 11 bases not matched to a gene. Per germline, CDR1 ENHRY and CDR2 SYGVKD. CDR3 length equals 17 residues. The CDR3 reads CAISPSGTSSSQETQYF. The CDR3, as DNA: TGTGCCATCAGTCCCTCCGGGACTAGCAGTAGCCAAGAGACCCAGTACTTC.

The chain joins TRBV10-3 to TRBJ1-6; D possibly corresponds to TRBD1 (5 bases). This CDR3 is 15 amino acids long. Germline loops: CDR1 ENHRY, CDR2 SYGVKD. Trimming shortened V by 2 bases and J by 0 bases, and 5 bases separated the two germline ends. The CDR3 bases are TGTGCCATCAGTGAGGGGGGCTCCTATAATTCACCCCTCCACTTT. Translated, it gives CAISEGGSYNSPLHF.

The chain recombines TRBV9 with TRBJ1-1; 7 bases are shared with TRBD1. The length of the CDR3 is 12 residues. Germline trimming cut 7 bases from V and 7 bases from J; bases unmatched to any gene: 7. The germline V gene has CDR1 SGDLS and CDR2 YYNGEE. CDR3 sequence: CASSGTEVEAFF. CDR3 coding DNA: TGTGCCAGCTCCGGGACAGAGGTTGAAGCTTTCTTT.

This clonotype was seen only a few times. This chain connects TRBV4-1 to TRBJ1-6, with D unclear. This CDR3 has 10 amino acids. Looked up from germline, CDR1 is MGHRA and CDR2 is YSYEKL. V lost 8 bases to trimming and J lost 7 bases, with 3 bases between them. The CDR3 nucleotides read TGCGCCAGCGGCAATTCACCCCTCCACTTT. Amino acids: CASGNSPLHF.

This clonotype has just a few counts. V gene TRBV5-1 combines with J gene TRBJ2-6; the D call may be TRBD1 or TRBD2 (5 bases each). The V end was cut by 4 bases, the J end by 0 bases, with 17 bases between. CDR1 and CDR2 from the germline V gene are SGHRS and YFSETQ. The CDR3 has 18 amino acids. Here the CDR3 DNA reads TGCGCCAGCAGCCCCCGGGCCACGGGACCCTCTGGGGCCAACGTCCTGACTTTC. Protein: CASSPRATGPSGANVLTF.

The chain combines TRBV29-1 with TRBJ1-2; D is uncertain. The germline V gene has CDR1 SQVTM and CDR2 ANQGSEA. Trimming left V 2 bases short and J 6 bases short, with 13 bases between. The CDR3 totals 13 residues. The CDR3 bases are TGCAGCGTTGAAAGGGTGCAGGCGGATGGCTACACCTTC. This translates into CSVERVQADGYTF.

This clonotype has a handful of counts. The CDR3 nucleotides read TGTGCCAGCAGTGAATCCGGGACCCCGAACACTGAAGCTTTCTTT. It yields the protein CASSESGTPNTEAFF. V is TRBV6-1 and J is TRBJ1-1, with D maybe TRBD1 (5 bases). In germline, CDR1 is MNHNS, CDR2 SASEGT. The CDR3 totals 15 residues. V lost 2 bases and J lost 1, with 11 bases in between.

The genes are TRBV29-1 and TRBJ2-5, with D uncertain. Judging by the DNA end, TRBJ2-7 fits better; the J call may be wrong. The germline V gene encodes CDR1 SQVTM and CDR2 ANQGSEA. The CDR3 is 12 amino acids. The CDR3 coding sequence is TGCAGCGTTGTGGCGGACGCCTACGAGCAGTACTTC. Translation: CSVVADAYEQYF.

This clonotype appeared a few times. The genes are TRBV19 and TRBJ1-1; D is undetermined. The germline CDR1 and CDR2 sequences are LNHDA and SQIVND (reference sequence). The CDR3 consists of 14 residues. V lost 3 bases to trimming and J lost 2 bases, with 10 bases between them. The CDR3 loop reads CASSIKRFNTEAFF. The CDR3 nucleotides are TGTGCCAGTAGTATCAAAAGGTTCAACACTGAAGCTTTCTTT.

The table lists this clonotype with a few counts. V usage is TRBV7-2 and J usage is TRBJ2-5; D is unresolved. TRBJ2-1 matches the DNA end more closely, so the J call is doubtful. The CDR3 has 14 amino acids. Germline CDR1 and CDR2: SGHTA and FQGNSA. This CDR3 reads CASTGPSIYNEQFF. DNA for the CDR3: TGTGCCAGCACCGGACCGTCAATCTACAATGAGCAGTTCTTC.

This clonotype was counted between two and nine times. J is TRBJ2-5 and V is TRBV20-1; 8 bases align to TRBD2. With V trimmed by 2 bases and J by 7 bases, 6 bases remained unmatched. Per the germline V gene, CDR1 is DFQATT and CDR2 is SNEGSKA (reference sequence). The CDR3 contains 13 residues. The CDR3 protein is CSARNRLAWTQYF. The CDR3 DNA is TGCAGTGCTAGAAATCGACTAGCGTGGACCCAGTACTTC.

The rearrangement uses TRBV7-6 and TRBJ2-3; 12 bases line up with TRBD2. V lost 5 bases to trimming and J lost 2 bases; unmatched junction nucleotides: 14. Per germline, CDR1 SGHVS and CDR2 FNYEAQ. This CDR3 is built from 19 residues. CDR3 in DNA: TGTGCCAGCAGCCTTCCAATTGGGACTAGCGGGTTGTCCACAGATACGCAGTATTTT. Encoded protein: CASSLPIGTSGLSTDTQYF.

This clonotype was detected only a few times. J is TRBJ1-1 and V is TRBV19; D is undetermined. The CDR3 consists of 14 residues. V gave up 3 bases and J gave up 6 bases, with 14 bases separating them. CDR1 LNHDA and CDR2 SQIVND come from the germline V gene (reference sequence). The CDR3 coding sequence is TGTGCCAGTAGTATCACCGCCGTGGGTGCTGAAGCTTTCTTT. Protein product: CASSITAVGAEAFF.

The V and J genes are TRBV3-1 and TRBJ2-7; 8 nucleotides align to TRBD2. Per germline, CDR1 LGHDT and CDR2 YNNKEL (reference sequence). CDR3 length equals 15 residues. Trimming cost V 3 bases and J 3 bases; bases outside gene matches: 7. As DNA, the CDR3 is TGTGCCAGCAGCCAGAGTCTAGCGGGTTTCTACGAGCAGTACTTC. This sequence encodes CASSQSLAGFYEQYF.

This clonotype has only a few counts. This sequence joins TRBV5-6 and TRBJ1-2; maybe TRBD1 (6 bases). In germline, CDR1 is SGHDT, CDR2 YYEEEE. This CDR3 is built from 13 residues. Trimming removed 3 bases at V and 4 bases at J, with 10 bases between. CDR3 bases: TGTGCCAGCAGCTCTGACAGGCTCTATGGCTACACCTTC. Its translation is CASSSDRLYGYTF. Together with reference TRBV5-6 and TRBJ1-2, the CDR3 gives the full variable domain: DAGVTQSPTHLIKTRGQQVTLRCSPKSGHDTVSWYQQALGQGPQFIFQYYEEEERQRGNFPDRFSGHQFPNYSSELNVNALLLGDSALYLCASSSDRLYGYTFGSGTRLTVV.

The J gene is TRBJ1-2, the V gene TRBV20-1; D call uncertain. The length of the CDR3 is 12 residues. Trimming took off 0 bases at V and 8 bases at J, with 10 bases between the two ends. Germline V lookup: CDR1 DFQATT, CDR2 SNEGSKA (reference sequence). The CDR3 here is CSARDWREGYTF. The CDR3 coding sequence is TGCAGTGCTAGAGATTGGCGGGAGGGCTACACCTTC.

The chain has TRBV29-1 and TRBJ2-1; 8 bases are a match to TRBD2. CDR1 and CDR2 (germline): SQVTM, ANQGSEA. The CDR3 has 14 amino acids. The V gene end was trimmed by 1 base and the J gene end by 7 bases; junction bases not matched to a gene: 6. The CDR3 region is CSVEGGLGGNEQFF. The DNA for the CDR3 is TGCAGCGTTGAAGGGGGACTAGGAGGGAATGAGCAGTTCTTC.

To note about this clonotype: One junction end does not reproduce the germline sequence, and a read error may be involved. V and J are TRBV2 and TRBJ2-1; D possibly uses TRBD1 or TRBD2 (5 bases each). Germline V gene data show CDR1 as SNHLY and CDR2 as FYNNEI. The CDR3 loop spans 13 amino acids. In nucleotides, the CDR3 is TGTGCCAGCAGACCCCGGGACGCAGAGACCCAGTATTTC. This encodes CASRPRDAETQYF. The variable domain in full, completed from reference TRBV2 and TRBJ2-1, reads EPEVTQTPSHQVTQMGQEVILRCVPISNHLYFYWYRQILGQKVEFLVSFYNNEISEKSEIFDDQFSVERPDGSNFTLKIRSTKLEDSAMYFCASRPRDAETQYFGPGTRLTVL.

The chain carries TRBV28 and TRBJ1-4, with no clear D. Trimming removed 7 bases from V and 6 bases from J, with 15 bases in between. Germline V lookup: CDR1 MDHEN, CDR2 SYDVKM. This CDR3 contains 14 residues. In DNA, the CDR3 is TGTGCCAGCACCTACCGGGGATGGTATGAAAAACTGTTTTTT. Translation: CASTYRGWYEKLFF. Complete variable domain (other parts from reference TRBV28 and TRBJ1-4): DVKVTQSSRYLVKRTGEKVFLECVQDMDHENMFWYRQDPGLGLRLIYFSYDVKMKEKGDIPEGYSVSREKKERFSLILESASTNQTSMYLCASTYRGWYEKLFFGSGTQLSVL.

This clonotype was seen at least ten times. The chain has TRBV27 and TRBJ2-3; D not certain. The germline V gene encodes CDR1 MNHEY and CDR2 SMNVEV (reference sequence). The CDR3 is 12 residues long. V was clipped by 4 bases and J by 2 bases, with 4 bases between them. The CDR3 DNA sequence: TGTGCCAGCAGTTCCTACACAGATACGCAGTATTTT. It translates to CASSSYTDTQYF.

The V gene is TRBV7-3, the J gene TRBJ2-2, with D perhaps assigned TRBD1 or TRBD2 (5 bases each). There are 15 residues in the CDR3. CDR1 is SGHTA and CDR2 is FQGTGA in the germline V gene. The V end was cut by 5 bases, the J end by 6 bases, with 16 bases between. CDR3 coding DNA: TGTGCCAGCAGCCCCGAGGTCGAGGGACCCGGGGAGCTGTTTTTT. Residues: CASSPEVEGPGELFF.

The chain employs TRBV29-1 and TRBJ2-5; D perhaps matches TRBD2 (6 bases). Matching the DNA end better, TRBJ2-1 makes the J call doubtful. This CDR3 region has 13 residues. Per germline, CDR1 SQVTM and CDR2 ANQGSEA. The CDR3 bases are TGCAGCGCCCGGGAGCTTTCCTACAATGAGCAGTTCTTC. Its protein product is CSARELSYNEQFF.

The chain employs TRBV29-1 and TRBJ2-1; D not certain. Germline values: CDR1 SQVTM, CDR2 ANQGSEA. CDR3 size: 13 residues. Between the trimmed V and J ends, which lost 4 bases and 0 bases, there was a span of 7 bases. The CDR3 is CSVVRDSYNEQFF. The CDR3 region has the DNA TGCAGCGTTGTGAGAGACTCCTACAATGAGCAGTTCTTC.

Here the CDR3 reads CASSSVSSGRRQETQYF. The CDR3 DNA sequence: TGTGCCAGCAGCTCCGTCTCTAGCGGGAGGCGACAAGAGACCCAGTACTTC. The chain combines TRBV11-2 with TRBJ2-5, with TRBD2 matching over 11 bases. CDR1 and CDR2 from the germline V gene are SGHAT and FQNNGV. Unmatched junction bases numbered 9, after V lost 4 bases and J lost 2 bases. CDR3 length: 17 amino acids.